These 23 T cell receptor beta chains originate from one sample sequenced in a study of shared clonotypes between healthy human individuals. Using immunoSEQ multiplex PCR, the repertoire was profiled, and TCRdb retains in-frame clones only, with some absent. The sample shows millions of clones, approximately 94% of them seen only once. Terminally differentiated effector memory CD45RA+ cells were excluded by CCR7 positive selection of CD45RO-negative cells. Specimen: naive CD8+ T cells sorted from blood. All receptors come from a man between 18 and 29 years old in good health.

Concerning this clone itself: Within the sample, other DNA sequences also encode this same CDR3. The CDR3 sequence is CASSQNRDEQFF. The CDR3 coding sequence is TGCGCCAGCAGCCAGAACAGGGATGAGCAGTTCTTC. The rearrangement joins TRBV4-1 to TRBJ2-1; perhaps TRBD1 as D (6 bases). The germline V gene has CDR1 MGHRA and CDR2 YSYEKL. Trimming pared 3 bases from V and 8 bases from J, leaving 8 bases between. The CDR3 is 12 residues long.

The rearrangement links TRBV28 to TRBJ1-2, with D hard to call. V dropped 4 bases and J dropped 5 bases, with 11 bases sitting between them. The CDR3 loop spans 13 amino acids. CDR1 is MDHEN, CDR2 SYDVKM, per germline. The CDR3: CASSSRFLYGYTF. DNA of the CDR3: TGTGCCAGCAGTTCAAGATTCTTATATGGCTACACCTTC.

The rearrangement joins TRBV9 to TRBJ1-1; no reliable D call. Trimming shortened V by 3 bases and J by 7 bases, and 13 bases separated the two germline ends. The CDR3 has 13 amino acids. Per germline, CDR1 SGDLS and CDR2 YYNGEE. The CDR3 region is CASSDAPDGEAFF. The CDR3 region has the DNA TGTGCCAGCAGCGACGCCCCAGACGGTGAAGCTTTCTTT.

This chain links TRBV5-1 with TRBJ2-5; tentatively, D is TRBD2 (6 bases). The length of the CDR3 is 15 residues. The V end lost 0 bases, the J end lost 4 bases, and 13 bases lay between the germline ends. Germline V gene data show CDR1 as SGHRS and CDR2 as YFSETQ. The CDR3 here is CASSLGQGAGETQYF. The CDR3, as DNA: TGCGCCAGCAGCTTGGGCCAGGGAGCGGGAGAGACCCAGTACTTC.

The chain is built from TRBV2 and TRBJ2-2, with TRBD1 identical over 7 bases. The V gene end was trimmed by 5 bases and the J gene end by 2 bases; junction bases not matched to a gene: 5. The CDR3 runs to 15 residues. From germline, CDR1 is SNHLY and CDR2 FYNNEI. CDR3 in DNA: TGTGCCAGCAGTTTGGGACAGCTCAACACCGGGGAGCTGTTTTTT. It specifies CASSLGQLNTGELFF. Based on the CDR3 plus reference TRBV2 and TRBJ2-2, the full variable domain is EPEVTQTPSHQVTQMGQEVILRCVPISNHLYFYWYRQILGQKVEFLVSFYNNEISEKSEIFDDQFSVERPDGSNFTLKIRSTKLEDSAMYFCASSLGQLNTGELFFGEGSRLTVL.

The DNA for the CDR3 is TGTGCCAGCAGTTACATGCGGAATGAGCAGTTCTTC. This translates into CASSYMRNEQFF. This chain connects TRBV6-6 to TRBJ2-1; D gene ambiguous. In germline, CDR1 is MNHNY, CDR2 SVGAGI (reference sequence). V lost 2 bases and J lost 7, with 6 bases in between. This CDR3 is built from 12 residues.

The chain couples TRBV27 to TRBJ1-2; D gene uncertain. The CDR3 runs to 14 residues. Germline assignment: CDR1 MNHEY and CDR2 SMNVEV (reference sequence). Trimming cost V 2 bases and J 11 bases, with 18 bases left between them. The CDR3 is CASSLTLALADYTF. The CDR3 DNA reads as TGTGCCAGCAGTTTAACTCTTGCGTTGGCGGATTACACCTTC.

The chain recombines TRBV29-1 with TRBJ2-3; D unresolved. Germline V gives CDR1 SQVTM, CDR2 ANQGSEA. Trimming left V 1 base short and J 2 bases short, with 4 bases between. The CDR3 loop spans 12 amino acids. CDR3 region: CSVEAPTDTQYF. The CDR3 nucleotides read TGCAGCGTTGAAGCCCCCACAGATACGCAGTATTTT.

Here the CDR3 DNA reads TGTGCCAGCAGTGATAGCGGGGGGTCCACAGATACGCAGTATTTT. As protein: CASSDSGGSTDTQYF. The rearrangement joins TRBV27 to TRBJ2-3, with 10 bases aligning to TRBD2. Germline CDR1 and CDR2: MNHEY and SMNVEV (reference sequence). This CDR3 is built from 15 residues. J was trimmed by 2 bases and V by 5 bases; bases with no gene match: 4.

This chain links TRBV23-1 with TRBJ1-5, with unresolved D. TRBV23-1 is assigned to the ORF class and has an uncertain function. Trimming cost V 6 bases and J 6 bases, with 9 bases left between them. The CDR3 spans 12 residues. CDR3 in amino acids: CASSQIIQPQHF. CDR3 DNA sequence: TGCGCCAGCAGCCAAATCATTCAGCCCCAGCATTTT.

V usage is TRBV6-1 and J usage is TRBJ2-1; D ambiguous. The CDR3 has 16 amino acids. Germline loops: CDR1 MNHNS, CDR2 SASEGT. The V and J ends lost 2 bases and 5 bases respectively, with 16 bases between them. CDR3 loop: CASSEPDPHPHNEQFF. The CDR3 nucleotides read TGTGCCAGCAGTGAACCGGACCCCCACCCCCACAATGAGCAGTTCTTC.

V usage is TRBV4-1 and J usage is TRBJ2-1; the D gene is possibly TRBD2 (5 bases). The length of the CDR3 is 14 residues. The germline gives CDR1 MGHRA, CDR2 YSYEKL. With 5 bases removed from V and 8 bases from J, the gap between germline ends came to 16 bases. CDR3 DNA sequence: TGCGCCAGCAGCGTCGAGTCGAGCGGCCATGAGCAGTTCTTC. This gives the protein CASSVESSGHEQFF.

The chain has TRBV28 and TRBJ2-2; D may be TRBD2 (7 bases). This CDR3 comprises 15 residues. The germline CDR1 and CDR2 sequences are MDHEN and SYDVKM. The V and J ends lost 6 bases and 3 bases respectively, with 14 bases between them. Here the CDR3 DNA reads TGTGCCAGCAGCCCTTCGGGGGGCTACACCGGGGAGCTGTTTTTT. It is translated as CASSPSGGYTGELFF.

The gene calls are TRBV10-1 and TRBJ2-1; either TRBD1 or TRBD2 may supply D (6 bases each). V dropped 2 bases and J dropped 1 base, with 9 bases sitting between them. Germline V gene sequence: CDR1 WNHNN, CDR2 SYGVQD (reference sequence). The CDR3 consists of 15 residues. Written as DNA, the CDR3 is TGCGCCAGCAGTGAGACAGGGAGGTCCTACAATGAGCAGTTCTTC. Protein product: CASSETGRSYNEQFF.

The J gene is TRBJ2-3, the V gene TRBV6-1; D is unresolved. Trimming pared 1 base from V and 0 bases from J, leaving 11 bases between. Looked up from germline, CDR1 is MNHNS and CDR2 is SASEGT. This CDR3 has 16 amino acids. The DNA of the CDR3 is TGTGCCAGCAGTGAAGTGGTAGGCCTTAGCACAGATACGCAGTATTTT. This encodes CASSEVVGLSTDTQYF.

The chain uses TRBV10-2 and TRBJ2-7, with TRBD1 as a possible D gene (6 bases). Between the trimmed V and J ends, which lost 7 bases and 0 bases, there was a span of 10 bases. The CDR3 covers 13 residues. Germline CDR1 is WSHSY and CDR2 is SAAADI. Written as DNA, the CDR3 is TGCGCCAGCATCGACAGGAGCTCCTACGAGCAGTACTTC. Residues: CASIDRSSYEQYF.

The genes are TRBV27 and TRBJ1-6; D perhaps matches TRBD1 (5 bases). This CDR3 is 15 amino acids long. The V gene lost 0 bases and the J gene lost 7 bases, with 10 bases spanning the gap. Germline CDR1 reads MNHEY; CDR2 reads SMNVEV (reference sequence). CDR3 region: CASSLSRQGNSPLHF. As DNA, the CDR3 is TGTGCCAGCAGTTTATCGAGGCAGGGAAATTCACCCCTCCACTTT.

The chain couples TRBV4-2 to TRBJ2-3, with D uncertain. The CDR3 has 13 amino acids. V lost 1 base to trimming and J lost 3 bases, with 5 bases between them. Germline values: CDR1 LGHNA, CDR2 YNFKEQ. The CDR3 reads CASSQAQTDTQYF. The CDR3 DNA reads as TGTGCCAGCAGCCAAGCGCAAACAGATACGCAGTATTTT.

This sequence joins TRBV7-9 and TRBJ1-2; 9 positions match TRBD1. CDR1 is SEHNR and CDR2 is FQNEAQ in the germline V gene (reference sequence). V gave up 5 bases and J gave up 7 bases; unmatched junction bases: 8. The CDR3 runs 14 residues. This CDR3 reads CASSLGQGNIGYTF. DNA of the CDR3: TGTGCCAGCAGCCTAGGACAGGGGAACATTGGCTACACCTTC.

The rearrangement links TRBV11-3 to TRBJ2-7; D may correspond to TRBD1 or TRBD2 (5 bases each). CDR1 is SGHNT and CDR2 is YENEEA in the germline V gene. The V end lost 3 bases, the J end lost 5 bases, and 11 bases lay between the germline ends. This CDR3 has 13 amino acids. This CDR3 is CASSFFGDDEQYF. The DNA for the CDR3 is TGTGCCAGCAGCTTTTTCGGGGACGACGAGCAGTACTTC.

For this clone: In the same sample, other DNA sequences code for this CDR3. The CDR3 sequence is CASSSGTAGEQYF. CDR3 nucleotides: TGTGCCAGCAGCTCTGGCACCGCGGGTGAGCAGTACTTC. The V and J genes are TRBV11-3 and TRBJ2-7; maybe TRBD2 (5 bases). The length of the CDR3 is 13 residues. The germline CDR1 and CDR2 sequences are SGHNT and YENEEA. The ends were cut back, 4 bases at V and 7 bases at J, with 14 bases in the middle.

The rearrangement joins TRBV4-2 to TRBJ1-2, with D possibly TRBD1 on 5 matching bases. The CDR3 runs to 16 residues. Germline CDR1 and CDR2: LGHNA and YNFKEQ. The germline V and J ends were trimmed by 1 base and 4 bases, with 16 bases remaining between them. As DNA, the CDR3 is TGTGCCAGCAGCCAAGGGGGGGAGGGTGATTCCTATGGCTACACCTTC. This gives the protein CASSQGGEGDSYGYTF.

This clone appeared a single time. Other DNA sequences from this sample encode an identical CDR3 as well. The V and J genes are TRBV4-3 and TRBJ2-7; TRBD2 aligns across 10 bases. V gave up 3 bases and J gave up 1 base; unmatched junction bases: 6. Germline V gene data show CDR1 as LGHNA and CDR2 as YSLEER. The CDR3 runs 16 residues. Here the CDR3 reads CASSQGLAGESYEQYF. The CDR3 nucleotides are TGCGCCAGCAGCCAGGGCCTAGCGGGAGAGTCCTACGAGCAGTACTTC.